Listed below are T cell receptor beta chains from one sample, sequenced in a study of cytomegalovirus exposure and HLA in healthy donors. Clones were read by immunoSEQ multiplex PCR, and TCRdb kept only the in-frame ones, dropping some. The sample gives 180,000 or so clones, 75% to 85% of which show up once; around 6% is in the top ten. The sequenced sample was PBMCs. All receptors derive from a woman aged 45-65 years in good health and CMV-seropositive. Each CDR3 is given with its conserved first and last residue. A D gene is named only where the DNA matches it firmly. Not every row has a clone size; where given, it reads once, few, many or a size class.

cdr3_nt	cdr3_aa	clone_size	v_call	d_call	j_call
TGTGCCAGCAGTGAGGCCGCGGGGTTAGGCGAGCAGTACTTC	CASSEAAGLGEQYF	.	TRBV6-5	.	TRBJ2-7
TGTGCCAGCAGCCCTGCGGTAGCGGGGGGCCAAGAGACCCAGTACTTC	CASSPAVAGGQETQYF	few	TRBV13	TRBD2	TRBJ2-5
TGTGCCAGCAGCCAAGATAAATCTAGCGGGAGGGGTTACGAGCAGTACTTC	CASSQDKSSGRGYEQYF	.	TRBV4-2	TRBD2	TRBJ2-7
TGTGCCAGCAGACCAAGGGAGGCAGAAACCTACAATGAGCAGTTCTTC	CASRPREAETYNEQFF	.	TRBV14	.	TRBJ2-1
TGTTCCAGCAGCTTAGCGGTCGGGGGACTCCATGAAAAACTGTTTTTT	CSSSLAVGGLHEKLFF	.	TRBV7-9	.	TRBJ1-4
TGTGCCAGCAGCTGGGGACAGGGGCTCAATCAGCCCCAGCATTTT	CASSWGQGLNQPQHF	.	TRBV5-6	TRBD1	TRBJ1-5
TGTGCCAGCAGTTTACAGAATGAAAAACTGTTTTTT	CASSLQNEKLFF	.	TRBV28	.	TRBJ1-4
TGTGCCAGCAGTCGGGGACAGGGAATTCTGACTTCCTACGAGCAGTACTTC	CASSRGQGILTSYEQYF	.	TRBV27	TRBD1	TRBJ2-7
TGTGCCAGCAGTAATAACAGGGGGGGGGCAGAGACCCAGTACTTC	CASSNNRGGAETQYF	.	TRBV2	.	TRBJ2-5
TGCGCCAGCAGCTTGCGAACAGGGTCCAACTACGAGCAGTACTTC	CASSLRTGSNYEQYF	.	TRBV5-1	.	TRBJ2-7
TGTGCCAGCAGCTTCGGGGAGACCCAGTACTTC	CASSFGETQYF	.	TRBV13	.	TRBJ2-5